This TCR beta chain was observed in a study of identical twins. General observations from the study: Beta clonotypes that were abundant in cord blood contained fewer insertions, a pattern absent from memory repertoires. Conclusions rested on cross-sectional statistics rather than following the same donors.

Template switching created a universal primer site, and the cDNA included unique molecular identifiers. TCRdb analysed the 5' RACE reads with MiXCR anew, one entry per CDR3 protein. The sample holds approximately 670,000 distinct CDR3 sequences; 5.5% to 6.5% are singletons and the top ten take approximately 2%. Turning to this clonotype: Antigen unknown.

Germline V CDR1 and CDR2: SEHNR, FQNEAQ (reference sequence). This CDR3 region has 14 residues. V shed 5 bases and J shed 7 bases, with 14 bases lying between them. Donors were all healthy Caucasians. J is TRBJ2-2 and V is TRBV7-9; D is possibly TRBD1 (6 bases). Source material: naive T cells sorted from blood. This receptor was identified in a man younger than 35 in good health. CDR3 DNA: TGTGCCAGCAGCCCCTCACAGGGATTCGGGGAGCTGTTTTTT. Its translation: CASSPSQGFGELFF.